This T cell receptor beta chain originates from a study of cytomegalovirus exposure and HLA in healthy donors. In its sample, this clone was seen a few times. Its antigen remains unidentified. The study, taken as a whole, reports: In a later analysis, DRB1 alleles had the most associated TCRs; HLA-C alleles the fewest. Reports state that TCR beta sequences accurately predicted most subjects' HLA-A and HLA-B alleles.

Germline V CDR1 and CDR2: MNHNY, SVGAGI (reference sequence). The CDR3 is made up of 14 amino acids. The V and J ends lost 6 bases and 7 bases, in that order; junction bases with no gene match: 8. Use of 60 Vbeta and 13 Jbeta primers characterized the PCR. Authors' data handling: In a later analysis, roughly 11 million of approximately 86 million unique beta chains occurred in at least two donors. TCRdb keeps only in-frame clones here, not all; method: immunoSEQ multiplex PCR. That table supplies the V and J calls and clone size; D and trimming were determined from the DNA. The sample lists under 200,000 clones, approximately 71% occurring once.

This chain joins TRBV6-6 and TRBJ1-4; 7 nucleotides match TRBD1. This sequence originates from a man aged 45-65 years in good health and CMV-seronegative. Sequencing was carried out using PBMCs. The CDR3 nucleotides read TGTGCCAGCAGACCGACAGGGACGGGTGAAAAACTGTTTTTT. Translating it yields CASRPTGTGEKLFF.